These T cell receptor beta chains were read from a single sample in a study of blood T cell repertoires in COVID-19. TCRdb's copy holds only in-frame clones and misses some; the assay was immunoSEQ multiplex PCR. This table has 80,000 to 100,000 clones, 80% appearing once. Sequencing was done on a sample of peripheral blood. The receptor set was obtained from a woman in her sixties or seventies with acute or convalescent COVID-19. The CDR3 runs from the conserved cysteine through the conserved F or W. Each record gives: J gene, V gene, clone size, D gene, CDR3 DNA, CDR3 protein. The D gene is left open where the match is weak. Expanded clones are given a class, and other clones once, few, many or no size at all.

TRBJ2-7 | TRBV19 | once | TRBD2 | TGTGCCAGTAGAACTAGCGCCTACTCCTACGAGCAGTACTTC | CASRTSAYSYEQYF
TRBJ2-1 | TRBV7-3 | NA | TRBD2 | TGTGCCAGCAGCTTGGGACTAGCGGGGGCAGGTGAGCAGTTCTTC | CASSLGLAGAGEQFF
TRBJ2-2 | TRBV10-3 | NA | NA | TGTGCCATCAGTGAGTCGACAGGCTTTGGTGGGACCGGGGAGCTGTTTTTT | CAISESTGFGGTGELFF
TRBJ1-1 | TRBV7-9 | NA | NA | TGTGCCAGCAGCCCGGCTCAGGGGCACCCGAACACTGAAGCTTTCTTT | CASSPAQGHPNTEAFF
TRBJ2-1 | TRBV18 | NA | TRBD2 | TGTGCCAGCTCAGCAAGGACTAGCGGGAGAGACTACAATGAGCAGTTCTTC | CASSARTSGRDYNEQFF
TRBJ2-7 | TRBV2 | NA | NA | TGTGCCAGCAGTGGGGTCAGGAATTTATACGAGCAGTACTTC | CASSGVRNLYEQYF
TRBJ2-7 | TRBV3-1/TRBV3-2 | once | TRBD2 | TGTGCCAGCAGCCCAGGACTAGCTAGCGCCTACGAGCAGTACTTC | CASSPGLASAYEQYF
TRBJ2-7 | TRBV25-1 | NA | NA | TGTGCCAGCAGTGAATACGCAGGGACCTACGAGCAGTACTTC | CASSEYAGTYEQYF
TRBJ2-3 | TRBV5-6 | few | NA | TGTGCCAGCAGCTTACAGGCAGGGAGGGGGGATACGCAGTATTTT | CASSLQAGRGDTQYF
TRBJ2-5 | TRBV30 | NA | TRBD2 | TGTGCCTGGAGTGTAGGCGGGGGGGCTACCCAAGAGACCCAGTACTTC | CAWSVGGGATQETQYF
TRBJ1-1 | TRBV28 | once | NA | TGTGCCAGCAGTCTCGCCCAGGGGAGATCTTTCTTT | CASSLAQGRSFF
TRBJ1-1 | TRBV30 | NA | NA | TGTGCCTGGACAACAGGGTTGGCCACTGAAGCTTTCTTT | CAWTTGLATEAFF
TRBJ2-7 | TRBV14 | NA | NA | TGTGCCAGCAGCCAAGAGTACAGAACCTACGAGCAGTACTTC | CASSQEYRTYEQYF
TRBJ1-3 | TRBV5-3 | NA | NA | TGTGCCAGAAGCCTCCTAGACAGCGCACCTGGAAACACCATATATTTT | CARSLLDSAPGNTIYF
TRBJ2-6 | TRBV6-2/TRBV6-3 | NA | TRBD2 | TGTGCCAGCAGTTGGGGAGCGGGATCTGGGGCCAACGTCCTGACTTTC | CASSWGAGSGANVLTF
TRBJ2-7 | TRBV23-1 | few | TRBD1 | TGCGCCAGCACCGGGACAGGGGCCAAATCCTACGAGCAGTACTTC | CASTGTGAKSYEQYF
TRBJ1-1 | TRBV21-1 | NA | NA | TGTGCCAGCAGCAAAGAGGGGGGGAAGATGAACACTGAAGCTTTCTTT | CASSKEGGKMNTEAFF
TRBJ2-4 | TRBV6-2/TRBV6-3 | NA | NA | TGTGCCAGCAGTTTAGGGACACTAATAGCCAAAAACATTCAGTACTTC | CASSLGTLIAKNIQYF
TRBJ2-5 | TRBV5-8 | few | TRBD1 | TGTGCCAGCAGCACGGGGACAGGGCGCCAAGAGACCCAGTACTTC | CASSTGTGRQETQYF
TRBJ2-7 | TRBV9 | NA | NA | TGTGCCAGCAGCGTACGGACGGGGATACTAGAGGAGCAGTACTTC | CASSVRTGILEEQYF
TRBJ2-1 | TRBV7-2 | NA | TRBD2 | TGTGCCAGCAGCTTATCCGGGACTAGCGGGCTAAGCTCCTACAATGAGCAGTTCTTC | CASSLSGTSGLSSYNEQFF
TRBJ1-1 | TRBV27 | NA | NA | TGTGCCAGCAGTTTATACAGCATGAACACTGAAGCTTTCTTT | CASSLYSMNTEAFF
TRBJ2-7 | TRBV6-2/TRBV6-3 | NA | NA | TGTGCCAGCAGTTACGGGGGACTGTGGGGGTACGAGCAGTACTTC | CASSYGGLWGYEQYF
TRBJ2-1 | TRBV2 | NA | TRBD1 | TGTGCCAGCAGAATGGGACAGGGGGGAGATGAGCAGTTCTTC | CASRMGQGGDEQFF
TRBJ2-1 | TRBV9 | NA | TRBD2 | TGTGCCAGCAGCGTTGGTAGCGGGAGGGGGGGAAATGAGCAGTTCTTC | CASSVGSGRGGNEQFF